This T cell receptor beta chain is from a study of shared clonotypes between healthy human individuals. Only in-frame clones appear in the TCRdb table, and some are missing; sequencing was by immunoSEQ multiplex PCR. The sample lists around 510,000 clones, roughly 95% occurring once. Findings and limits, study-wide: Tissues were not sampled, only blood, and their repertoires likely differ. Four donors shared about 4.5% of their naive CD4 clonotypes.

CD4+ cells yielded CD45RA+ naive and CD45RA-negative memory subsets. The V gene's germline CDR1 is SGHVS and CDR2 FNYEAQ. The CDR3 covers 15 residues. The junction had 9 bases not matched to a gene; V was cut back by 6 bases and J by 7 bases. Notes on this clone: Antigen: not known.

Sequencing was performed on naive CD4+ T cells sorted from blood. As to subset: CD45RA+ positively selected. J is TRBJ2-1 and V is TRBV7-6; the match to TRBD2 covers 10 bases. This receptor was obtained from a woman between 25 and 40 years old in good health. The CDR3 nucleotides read TGTGCCAGCAGAACGTCTAGCGGGAGTAGAAATGAGCAGTTCTTC. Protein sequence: CASRTSSGSRNEQFF.